These T cell receptor beta chains were read from a single sample in a study of cytomegalovirus exposure and HLA in healthy donors. The repertoire was sequenced with immunoSEQ multiplex PCR; TCRdb's copy has only in-frame clones and lacks some. The repertoire holds over 150,000 clones, with around 68% as singletons. The source material was PBMCs. The receptors shown here come from a woman between 35 and 50 years old in good health and CMV-seropositive. CDR3s include the opening cysteine and the closing phenylalanine or tryptophan. The D gene is left open where the match is weak. Clone sizes are given selectively: once, few, many, or a class where the clone is expanded.

size,J,V,D,DNA,CDR3
NA,TRBJ1-3,TRBV5-6,NA,TGTGCCAGCAGCTTTATCTCTAGCGAACTCTCTGGAAACACCATATATTTT,CASSFISSELSGNTIYF
once,TRBJ1-4,TRBV6-5,NA,TGTGCCAGCAGTTACTCTGGGGGGGCGAATGAAAAACTGTTTTTT,CASSYSGGANEKLFF
NA,TRBJ1-2,TRBV28,TRBD1,TGTGCCAGCAGCCACGGGACAGACTATGGCTACACCTTC,CASSHGTDYGYTF
NA,TRBJ2-6,TRBV28,NA,TGTGCCAGCAGTTTTCCGGGTTTTTTCTCTGGGGCCAACGTCCTGACTTTC,CASSFPGFFSGANVLTF
NA,TRBJ1-2,TRBV6-5,TRBD1,TGTGCCAGCAGGACCGGGACAGAATCTAACTATGGCTACACCTTC,CASRTGTESNYGYTF
few,TRBJ1-2,TRBV11-1,NA,TGTGCCAGCATCCAATCGGGGAAAGGATACTATGGCTACACCTTC,CASIQSGKGYYGYTF
NA,TRBJ1-5,TRBV7-2,TRBD1,TGTGCCAGCAGCCAGGGAGCGGACAGGAATCAGCCCCAGCATTTT,CASSQGADRNQPQHF
once,TRBJ2-2,TRBV6-5,NA,TGTGCCAGCAGTTACGAGGGCACCGGGGAGCTGTTTTTT,CASSYEGTGELFF
NA,TRBJ1-2,TRBV4-3,NA,TGCGCCAGCAGCCAAGATATAGGGACACCGTCCCTTCTTTTTGAGGGCTACACCTTC,CASSQDIGTPSLLFEGYTF
NA,TRBJ1-6,TRBV15,NA,TGTGCCACCAGCAGAGATGTAGGGGATAATTCACCCCTCCACTTT,CATSRDVGDNSPLHF
NA,TRBJ1-4,TRBV6-1,NA,TGTGCCAGCAGTGTTCAGGGGCAAAACCCAACTAATGAAAAACTGTTTTTT,CASSVQGQNPTNEKLFF
NA,TRBJ2-7,TRBV25-1,TRBD1,TGTGCCAGCAGACCAAAGGGGACAGGGGTTTACGAGCAGTACTTC,CASRPKGTGVYEQYF
once,TRBJ1-1,TRBV6-5,NA,TGTGCCAGCAATCTATTGCGGAACACTGAAGCTTTCTTT,CASNLLRNTEAFF
once,TRBJ2-2,TRBV29-1,NA,TGCAGCGTTGAGATAGAGAACACCGGGGAGCTGTTTTTT,CSVEIENTGELFF
NA,TRBJ2-7,TRBV5-4,NA,TGTGCCAGCAGGTCGGGATTGGGCGAGCAGTACTTC,CASRSGLGEQYF
NA,TRBJ1-5,TRBV4-3,NA,TGCGCCAGCAGCCAAAATGGGACAAAGAGCAATCAGCCCCAGCATTTT,CASSQNGTKSNQPQHF
few,TRBJ2-5,TRBV7-6,NA,TGTGCCAGCAGCTTAGGGGCTAGCGTTCAAGAGACCCAGTACTTC,CASSLGASVQETQYF
NA,TRBJ1-5,TRBV21-1,NA,TGTGCCAGCAGCAAAGTGGGCAGGGGACCCCCCAATAGCAATCAGCCCCAGCATTTT,CASSKVGRGPPNSNQPQHF
NA,TRBJ1-2,TRBV2,TRBD1,TGTGCCAGCAGTGACGGACAGGGTGGGTATGGCTACCCCTTC,CASSDGQGGYGYPF
NA,TRBJ2-3,TRBV5-1,NA,TGCGCCAGCAGTCAACAGGACAGCACAGATACGCAGTATTTT,CASSQQDSTDTQYF